The clone carrying this T cell receptor (beta chain) was observed a handful of times. The antigen remains unidentified. Mouse gene names and germline throughout. The read finishes 1 residue shy of the CDR3 end, and the germline J gene is used to complete it. As for time point: mouse harvest day 7 after allogeneic transplant. Mouse grafts combined 10^7 T-cell-depleted bone marrow cells with 10^6 splenic CD5+ T cells. B6 (H2b) cells into BALB/c (H2d) mice; tissues taken at day 7 or 14. The sample comes from a study of tissue T cells after allogeneic stem cell transplantation. Study results and limitations: Some tissue clones might be persisting host cells; their alloreactivity or antigen specificity was not determined. Sampling depth was limited, and the cohort was small and clinically varied.

The CDR3 loop spans 15 amino acids. V trimming: 5 bases; J trimming: 4 bases; junction bases outside the gene matches: 7. Germline V CDR1 and CDR2: KGHTA, FRNEEI. Repertoires were generated with immunoSEQ multiplex PCR, while TCRdb's copy carries only in-frame clones and drops some. The sample holds around 7,000 clones, 50% seen once. The chain is built from TRBV24 and TRBJ2-1; TRBD1 matches at 8 bases. This sequence was found in a female BALB/c mouse given C57BL/6 T cells with graft-versus-host disease after an allogeneic hematopoietic cell transplant. The sequenced material came from lymph node tissue. The DNA read from the CDR3 is TGTGCCAGCAGTGGGGACAGGAAGGATTATGCTGAGCAGTTC. Protein sequence: CASSGDRKDYAEQF. The entire CDR3 sequence reads CASSGDRKDYAEQFF.